Each of the 8 T cell receptor beta chains below was sequenced from the same sample in a study of blood T cell repertoires in COVID-19. Sequencing was performed with immunoSEQ multiplex PCR; in TCRdb, only in-frame clones are kept and a portion is missing. The sample lists about 250,000 clones; approximately 90% were seen once. Sequencing was carried out using PBMCs or T cells enriched from blood (not recorded which). These receptor sequences come from a woman aged 30 to 39 with acute COVID-19.

In this sample, this clone turned up once. This rearrangement joins TRBV7-6 to TRBJ2-2; possible D gene TRBD2, 6 bases. Trimming removed 8 bases from V and 1 base from J, with 11 bases in between. From germline, CDR1 is SGHVS and CDR2 FNYEAQ. The CDR3 runs to 14 residues. The CDR3 loop reads CASRWGGNTGELFF. The CDR3 DNA reads TGTGCCAGCCGCTGGGGAGGGAACACCGGGGAGCTGTTTTTT.

The chain carries TRBV2 and TRBJ2-3, with a tentative D call TRBD2 (6 bases). Germline V gene lookup returns CDR1 SNHLY and CDR2 FYNNEI. This CDR3 is 15 amino acids long. Trimming took off 2 bases at V and 2 bases at J, with 11 bases between the two ends. The CDR3 sequence is CASSESGGFTDTQYF. CDR3 DNA: TGTGCCAGCAGTGAATCCGGGGGTTTCACAGATACGCAGTATTTT.

The chain has TRBV13 and TRBJ1-1, with D unresolved. Germline loops: CDR1 PRHDT, CDR2 FYEKMQ (reference sequence). The CDR3 sequence is 14 residues long. Trimming pared 3 bases from V and 9 bases from J, leaving 17 bases between. The DNA for the CDR3 is TGTGCCAGCAGCTTCGGACTTTCCCATAGGCAAGCTTTCTTT. Encoded protein: CASSFGLSHRQAFF.

This clone was seen at least ten times. The chain recombines TRBV7-2 with TRBJ1-2, with 10 bases fitting TRBD1. Germline V gene lookup returns CDR1 SGHTA and CDR2 FQGNSA. J was trimmed by 10 bases and V by 5 bases; bases with no gene match: 10. The CDR3 has 14 amino acids. The CDR3, as DNA: TGTGCCAGCAGCCCTCGGACAGGGGGAGTGGACTACACCTTC. It yields the protein CASSPRTGGVDYTF.

CDR3 sequence reads: CASSLDSGGNNEQFF. Written as DNA, the CDR3 is TGTGCCAGCAGCTTAGATAGCGGGGGTAACAATGAGCAGTTCTTC. J is TRBJ2-1 and V is TRBV11-3; 9 nucleotides line up with TRBD2. The junction had 2 bases not matched to a gene; V was cut back by 0 bases and J by 5 bases. The CDR3 covers 15 residues. CDR1 and CDR2 from the germline V gene are SGHNT and YENEEA.

The chain recombines TRBV19 with TRBJ1-1; D gene uncertain. Germline lookup yields CDR1 LNHDA and CDR2 SQIVND (reference sequence). There are 17 residues in the CDR3. The V end lost 3 bases, the J end lost 2 bases, and 19 bases lay between the germline ends. This CDR3 reads CASSMSGSSMGNTEAFF. The CDR3 nucleotides read TGTGCCAGTAGTATGTCCGGGTCGAGTATGGGTAACACTGAAGCTTTCTTT.

The V gene is TRBV19, the J gene TRBJ1-1; 7 bases agree with TRBD1. The V and J ends lost 5 bases and 6 bases, in that order; junction bases with no gene match: 9. CDR1 and CDR2 (germline): LNHDA, SQIVND (reference sequence). This CDR3 has 14 residues. DNA for the CDR3: TGTGCCAGTAGTCCTCGTAGGGGGCGGGCTGAAGCTTTCTTT. Its protein is CASSPRRGRAEAFF.

V usage is TRBV5-1 and J usage is TRBJ2-1; perhaps TRBD1 as D (5 bases). V lost 8 bases to trimming and J lost 8 bases, with 14 bases between them. The V gene's germline CDR1 is SGHRS and CDR2 YFSETQ. The CDR3 totals 12 residues. Here the CDR3 reads CASSQGYDEQFF. The CDR3 DNA is TGCGCCAGTTCCCAGGGATACGATGAGCAGTTCTTC.